This paragraph reports one TCR beta chain. Its antigen remains unknown. It was at deep level that the assay was run. Clones were read by immunoSEQ multiplex PCR, and TCRdb kept only the in-frame ones, dropping some. The profile shows more than 2,000,000 clones, about 92% of them singletons. The CDR3 runs to 14 residues. Germline V lookup: CDR1 KGHSH, CDR2 LQKENI. V shed 4 bases and J shed 7 bases, with 11 bases lying between them. CD45RA-negative memory and CD45RA+ naive subsets were split from the CD4+ cells. The sample belongs to a study of shared clonotypes between healthy human individuals. Whole-study results and caveats: It was anticipated that sequencing depth would influence how many clonotypes donors shared.

This chain connects TRBV18 to TRBJ1-6, with D perhaps TRBD1 (5 bases). The clonotype was recovered from a man between 18 and 29 years old in good health. Sequencing was performed on naive CD4+ T cells sorted from blood. Subset reported: CD45RA+ positively selected. The CDR3: CASSLRDENSPLHF. CDR3 in DNA: TGTGCCAGCTCACTCCGGGACGAAAATTCACCCCTCCACTTT.